This paragraph reports one T cell receptor (beta chain). What antigen it recognizes has not been identified. No much larger clonotype is one base removed from it; base qualities were not supplied. This sample is drawn from a study of a mutant IDH1 vaccine in newly diagnosed glioma (TCRdb year 2021). Some background on the complete study: In the chemotherapy-containing groups, vaccination started alongside temozolomide cycles, whereas in patients who had radiotherapy alone it started 4-6 weeks after radiotherapy. Of the roughly 34 treated patients, about 62% were male and about 40% were female, and a mean age of 40.4 years was recorded. Prior to enrollment, standard therapy consisting of radiotherapy alone, temozolomide alone, or radiochemotherapy with temozolomide had been administered to patients, with the combination being received by most patients. The week-35 safety follow-up took place at visit V12, and the week-47 end of study took place at visit V13. Six visits were used for peripheral blood collection: V03 (baseline), V05, V07, V10, V12 and V13. For exploratory analyses, around 26 treated patients had longitudinal TCRB deep sequencing done wherever samples were available.

The CDR3 numbers 15 residues from cysteine through phenylalanine. The kept DNA is CDR3 alone, 45 bases in frame from the first base. The germline V and J ends show losses of 4 bases and 7 bases respectively, and no gene match explains 8 bases of the junction. As encoded in the germline V gene, CDR1 is SGHAT while CDR2 is FQNNGV. The intended sense of this specimen's time point label: week 35, safety follow-up. Each vaccine dose, consisting of 300 ug of a 20-mer mutant IDH1 peptide in Montanide, was administered subcutaneously with topical imiquimod. Across visits V03 through V10, patients got a total of eight vaccinations, given in weeks 1, 3, 5, 7, 11, 15, 19 and 23. Newly diagnosed WHO grade 3 or 4 IDH1-mutant astrocytomas showing loss of nuclear ATRX were present in the donors. The samples were drawn from NOA16, a multicentre, single-arm, open-label phase I trial in Germany that tested a mutant IDH1 peptide vaccine in humans for the first time. The DNeasy Blood and Tissue Kit was used to extract genomic DNA from EDTA blood for TCRB sequencing.

Library preparation used the immunoSEQ multiplex PCR assay. The hsTCRB Kit was used according to the manufacturer's protocol to amplify rearranged TCR beta chain sequences. An Illumina MiSeq was used to sequence the TCRB libraries. The study's processing was this. Demultiplexing, trimming and gene mapping were performed with the kit vendor's proprietary platform. This immuneACCESS table, as held by TCRdb, lists in-frame sequences with V and J called but not all clones. Of the missing ones, under half trace to an unresolved V gene in checked studies; the others have no known cause. The V and J calls and the clone size are those of that table, but D and trimming were determined from the DNA. Recorded for this sample are about 50,000 clones; almost 95% of them occurred a single time. About 2.1% of the sample is taken by the ten largest. The research as a whole found: No apparent relationship was observed between pseudoprogression and alterations in the top peripheral T cell clonotypes detected by TCRB sequencing. Vaccine-induced immune responses across multiple MHC alleles were detected in roughly 94% of patients. Selection of PBMC samples for TCRB deep sequencing was based on availability. The authors noted that analyses of patient blood samples could not be reproduced because of sample limitations.

This clonotype was obtained from a man aged 50-59 years with glioma. The material sequenced was PBMCs, taken from a glioma patient whose treatment included an IDH1 peptide vaccine. The rearranged segments are TRBV11-2 and TRBJ2-1, with 9 central nucleotides matching TRBD2. The DNA sequence is given as TGTGCCAGCAGCTCCATGCGGGAGGGAGATAATGAGCAGTTCTTC. Translated, it reads CASSSMREGDNEQFF.